This T cell receptor beta chain was identified in a study of blood T cells in healthy people across ages. Drawn from each donor were roughly 10 milliliters of peripheral blood. Extraction yielded at least 6 micrograms of total RNA per sample. V was clipped by 2 bases and J by 2 bases, with 13 bases between them. This CDR3 has 15 amino acids. CDR1 SNHLY and CDR2 FYNNEI come from the germline V gene. The second PCR ran about 6 to 11 cycles with a sample-barcoded 5' primer and J-beta primers. The yield of each sample was at least 2.5 million CDR3-containing paired-end reads. TCRdb ran MiXCR on the 5' RACE reads and lists one entry per CDR3 protein. Of under 2 million distinct CDR3 sequences listed, about 32% are singletons.

The specimen sequenced was blood. The receptor comes from a woman aged 25 to 45 in good health. The chain uses TRBV2 and TRBJ2-7; D is uncertain. The CDR3 coding sequence is TGTGCCAGCAGTGAAAGGGTCCTTAGCCCCTACGAGCAGTACTTC. Protein sequence: CASSERVLSPYEQYF.